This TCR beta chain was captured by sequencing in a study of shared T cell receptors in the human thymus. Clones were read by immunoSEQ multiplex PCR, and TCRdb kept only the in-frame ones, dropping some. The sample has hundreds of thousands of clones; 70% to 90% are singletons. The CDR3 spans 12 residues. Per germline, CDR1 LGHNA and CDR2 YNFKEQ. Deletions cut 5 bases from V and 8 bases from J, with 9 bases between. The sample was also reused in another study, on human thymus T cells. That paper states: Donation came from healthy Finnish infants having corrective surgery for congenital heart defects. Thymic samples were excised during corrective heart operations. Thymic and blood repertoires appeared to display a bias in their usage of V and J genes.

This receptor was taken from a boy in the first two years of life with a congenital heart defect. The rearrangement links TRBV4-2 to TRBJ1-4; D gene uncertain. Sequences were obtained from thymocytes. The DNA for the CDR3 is TGTGCCAGCAGCGCGGAGGGAGAAAAACTGTTTTTT. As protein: CASSAEGEKLFF.